Listed here are 30 T cell receptor beta chains from one sample, sequenced in a study of control samples from healthy donors and cancer patients. The data were produced by immunoSEQ multiplex PCR, yet TCRdb's version contains in-frame clones alone and is incomplete. This table holds a few hundred thousand clones, 80% to 95% found once. Source material: PBMCs. Every receptor here comes from a man aged 35-49 years with head and neck cancer.

This clone has just one count. The chain joins TRBV3-1 (or the pseudogene TRBV3-2) to TRBJ1-1; TRBD1 matches 9 bases. The junction had 5 bases not matched to a gene; V was cut back by 2 bases and J by 7 bases. CDR3 size: 14 residues. In germline, CDR1 is LGHDT, CDR2 YNNKEL (reference sequence). The CDR3, as DNA: TGTGCCAGCAGCCAATCACAGGGGGCGAGTGAAGCTTTCTTT. As protein: CASSQSQGASEAFF.

This chain connects TRBV19 to TRBJ2-2, with a weak D call TRBD2 (5 bases). Germline CDR1 LNHDA, CDR2 SQIVND (reference sequence). The CDR3 spans 13 residues. V was shortened by 8 bases and J by 7 bases, with 14 bases between the two germline ends. The CDR3 loop reads CASSPSRDGELFF. The CDR3 DNA reads TGTGCCAGTTCGCCATCCCGGGACGGGGAGCTGTTTTTT.

The gene calls are TRBV5-1 and TRBJ2-1; the match to TRBD2 covers 7 bases. This CDR3 comprises 16 residues. Germline V CDR1 and CDR2: SGHRS, YFSETQ. V gave up 2 bases and J gave up 0 bases; unmatched junction bases: 5. The CDR3 DNA follows: TGCGCCAGCAGCTTTTCAGCGGGAATCTCCTACAATGAGCAGTTCTTC. It specifies CASSFSAGISYNEQFF.

This clone was observed a few times. The chain joins TRBV5-1 to TRBJ2-5; D unclear. The V gene's germline CDR1 is SGHRS and CDR2 YFSETQ. Trimming shortened V by 4 bases and J by 5 bases, and 15 bases separated the two germline ends. This CDR3 has 14 amino acids. The CDR3 sequence: CASSGSWIGETQYF. CDR3 coding DNA: TGCGCCAGCAGCGGATCGTGGATTGGGGAGACCCAGTACTTC.

In nucleotides, the CDR3 is TGTGCCAGCAGCTTAGAACCGGTGGCTTTCTTT. It codes for CASSLEPVAFF. The rearrangement links TRBV11-2 to TRBJ1-1, with no clear D. Germline V lookup: CDR1 SGHAT, CDR2 FQNNGV. CDR3 length equals 11 residues. V gave up 0 bases and J gave up 11 bases, with 7 bases separating them.

Details on this clone: Other DNA sequences in the sample encode the same CDR3. This chain links TRBV29-1 with TRBJ2-7; the D is unclear. V lost 4 bases to trimming and J lost 0 bases, with 7 bases between them. CDR3 length equals 12 residues. The V gene's germline CDR1 is SQVTM and CDR2 ANQGSEA. For the CDR3, the DNA is TGCAGCGTTGGTCGGAACTCCTACGAGCAGTACTTC. Encoded protein: CSVGRNSYEQYF.

The gene calls are TRBV15 and TRBJ1-2, with 8 nucleotides matching TRBD1. CDR3 size: 14 residues. Per the germline V gene, CDR1 is LNHNV and CDR2 is YYDKDF (reference sequence). V was clipped by 5 bases and J by 3 bases; unmatched bases: 5. CDR3 bases: TGTGCCACCAGCCCCCGGGACAGGTACTATGGCTACACCTTC. Amino acids: CATSPRDRYYGYTF.

V gene TRBV19 combines with J gene TRBJ2-1, with TRBD2 as a possible D gene (5 bases). Germline CDR1 is LNHDA and CDR2 is SQIVND (reference sequence). The CDR3 covers 14 residues. V was clipped by 5 bases and J by 3 bases, with 11 bases between them. The CDR3 here is CASSLSGGYNEQFF. CDR3 in DNA: TGTGCCAGTAGTCTCAGCGGAGGCTACAATGAGCAGTTCTTC.

The rearrangement links TRBV10-1 to TRBJ1-1; no clear D gene. The germline V and J ends were trimmed by 0 bases and 2 bases, with 4 bases remaining between them. Germline CDR1 WNHNN, CDR2 SYGVQD (reference sequence). This CDR3 has 13 residues. The CDR3: CASSESVNTEAFF. CDR3 DNA sequence: TGCGCCAGCAGTGAGTCCGTCAACACTGAAGCTTTCTTT.

This clone is a singleton in its sample. V is TRBV2 and J is TRBJ2-3; perhaps TRBD2 as D (6 bases). Trimming shortened V by 5 bases and J by 3 bases, and 9 bases separated the two germline ends. The CDR3 consists of 13 residues. CDR1 and CDR2 (germline): SNHLY, FYNNEI. The CDR3 loop is CASSLGLTDTQYF. Here the CDR3 DNA reads TGTGCCAGCAGTCTGGGACTTACAGATACGCAGTATTTT.

V usage is TRBV19 and J usage is TRBJ2-1; D may be TRBD2 (6 bases). This CDR3 has 19 residues. V was shortened by 2 bases and J by 3 bases, with 23 bases between the two germline ends. The germline V gene has CDR1 LNHDA and CDR2 SQIVND (reference sequence). The CDR3, as DNA: TGTGCCAGTAGTATAATAGTAGGGGACGCTAGCGTATACTACAATGAGCAGTTCTTC. As protein: CASSIIVGDASVYYNEQFF.

The genes are TRBV5-1 and TRBJ2-7; the match to TRBD1 covers 9 bases. V lost 4 bases, J lost 2 bases, and 10 bases stayed unmatched. The CDR3 totals 16 residues. Looked up from germline, CDR1 is SGHRS and CDR2 is YFSETQ. Here the CDR3 reads CASSPLSTGGPYEQYF. The CDR3 nucleotides read TGCGCCAGCAGCCCCCTCAGTACAGGGGGCCCCTACGAGCAGTACTTC.

The rearrangement links TRBV2 to TRBJ2-5; D unclear. CDR3 length equals 13 residues. Germline V gene lookup returns CDR1 SNHLY and CDR2 FYNNEI. Trimming left V 7 bases short and J 2 bases short, with 11 bases between. The CDR3 here is CASTKGRQETQYF. CDR3 in DNA: TGTGCCAGCACCAAAGGGCGGCAAGAGACCCAGTACTTC.

The V gene is TRBV19, the J gene TRBJ2-2; tentative D call: TRBD2 (6 bases). The CDR3 runs 16 residues. V lost 4 bases, J lost 1 base, and 13 bases lay in between. CDR1 is LNHDA and CDR2 is SQIVND in the germline V gene (reference sequence). The CDR3 DNA reads TGTGCCAGTAGTAGGTCGGGGGTACTGAACACCGGGGAGCTGTTTTTT. It codes for CASSRSGVLNTGELFF.

CDR3 sequence (DNA): TGTGCCATCAGTGAGTCCTTGGGGGGCGACTATGGCTACACCTTC. Amino acid sequence: CAISESLGGDYGYTF. The chain links TRBV10-3 to TRBJ1-2; the D gene is possibly TRBD1 (6 bases). V was shortened by 0 bases and J by 3 bases, with 11 bases between the two germline ends. Germline-derived CDR1 and CDR2 are ENHRY and SYGVKD. The CDR3 totals 15 residues.

The rearrangement uses TRBV9 and TRBJ2-2; TRBD1 aligns across 7 bases. Germline CDR1 reads SGDLS; CDR2 reads YYNGEE. Trimming at V came to 3 bases and at J to 6 bases, leaving 8 bases not matched to a gene. The CDR3 consists of 15 residues. The CDR3 is CASSAWDSRAGELFF. CDR3 nucleotide sequence: TGTGCCAGCAGCGCATGGGACAGCCGTGCCGGGGAGCTGTTTTTT.

J is TRBJ1-3 and V is TRBV6-1; D is unclear. CDR3 length: 15 residues. V lost 2 bases and J lost 0, with 8 bases in between. Germline CDR1 MNHNS, CDR2 SASEGT. CDR3 bases: TGTGCCAGCAGTGAACTCATAAACTCTGGAAACACCATATATTTT. Protein: CASSELINSGNTIYF.

The rearrangement uses TRBV6-5 and TRBJ1-6; D is undetermined. The CDR3 length is 16 residues. V lost 4 bases, J lost 0 bases, and 10 bases lay in between. Germline CDR1 and CDR2: MNHEY and SVGAGI. CDR3 nucleotide sequence: TGTGCCAGCAGTTTCCGACCCAGCTCCTATAATTCACCCCTCCACTTT. Translated: CASSFRPSSYNSPLHF.

V and J are TRBV3-1 (or the pseudogene TRBV3-2) and TRBJ1-2; 9 nucleotides match TRBD1. The CDR3 contains 16 residues. Germline CDR1 reads LGHDT; CDR2 reads YNNKEL (reference sequence). After removal of 2 bases from V and 4 bases from J, the junction contained 8 bases not matched to a gene. The CDR3 bases are TGTGCCAGCAGCCAATCAGGGACAGGGACCCCCTATGGCTACACCTTC. Translated, it gives CASSQSGTGTPYGYTF.

The chain couples TRBV15 to TRBJ2-3; 8 nucleotides agree with TRBD1. Unmatched junction bases numbered 5, after V lost 0 bases and J lost 3 bases. Germline CDR1 LNHNV, CDR2 YYDKDF (reference sequence). The CDR3 runs 16 residues. Written as DNA, the CDR3 is TGTGCCACCAGCAGAGATTACAGGGGGAGGACAGATACGCAGTATTTT. This translates into CATSRDYRGRTDTQYF.

For the CDR3, the DNA is TGTGCCAGCAGCTCCCCCAGAGGCTCTGGAAACACCATATATTTT. Amino acid sequence: CASSSPRGSGNTIYF. V usage is TRBV9 and J usage is TRBJ1-3; D uncertain. The CDR3 is made up of 15 amino acids. CDR1 SGDLS and CDR2 YYNGEE come from the germline V gene. V was pared by 4 bases and J by 0 bases, with 11 bases between.

The genes are TRBV18 and TRBJ1-1, with 10 bases lining up with TRBD1. This CDR3 spans 15 amino acids. Germline V gene data show CDR1 as KGHSH and CDR2 as LQKENI. Germline trimming cut 3 bases from V and 0 bases from J; bases unmatched to any gene: 1. As DNA, the CDR3 is TGTGCCAGCTCACCGGACAGGGGGGTGAACACTGAAGCTTTCTTT. It encodes CASSPDRGVNTEAFF.

This clone was detected once. Here the CDR3 reads CASSPGLAGDGTDTQYF. CDR3 sequence (DNA): TGTGCCAGCAGCCCGGGACTAGCGGGAGACGGCACAGATACGCAGTATTTT. The chain is built from TRBV5-4 and TRBJ2-3; TRBD2 agrees at 14 bases. Germline V gives CDR1 SGHNT, CDR2 YYREEE (reference sequence). J lost 1 base, V lost 4 bases, and 5 bases had no gene match. The CDR3 is 17 amino acids.

This chain links TRBV18 with TRBJ1-2; D is perhaps TRBD1 (6 bases). This CDR3 is 14 amino acids long. Trimming shortened V by 3 bases and J by 6 bases, and 14 bases separated the two germline ends. The germline gives CDR1 KGHSH, CDR2 LQKENI. CDR3 DNA: TGTGCCAGCTCACCGAAGGAGGGGGGGAATGGCTACACCTTC. Protein: CASSPKEGGNGYTF.

The V gene is TRBV6-5, the J gene TRBJ2-7; 8 bases match TRBD1. This CDR3 is 15 amino acids long. The trim removed 5 bases at V and 3 bases at J, leaving 9 bases unmatched. The V gene's germline CDR1 is MNHEY and CDR2 SVGAGI. The CDR3 coding sequence is TGTGCCAGCAGTCCCCGGACAGGGATGGGCTACGAGCAGTACTTC. Translated: CASSPRTGMGYEQYF.

This sequence joins TRBV6-5 and TRBJ2-1, with D uncertain. Trimming shortened V by 2 bases and J by 4 bases, and 15 bases separated the two germline ends. Germline V gives CDR1 MNHEY, CDR2 SVGAGI. CDR3 length: 16 amino acids. Written as DNA, the CDR3 is TGTGCCAGCAGTTACCGAGGCCCTGAAAAGTACAATGAGCAGTTCTTC. It specifies CASSYRGPEKYNEQFF.

This rearrangement joins TRBV19 to TRBJ2-3, with a possible D match to TRBD1 (5 bases). V lost 3 bases and J lost 2, with 12 bases in between. Germline V gene lookup returns CDR1 LNHDA and CDR2 SQIVND (reference sequence). The CDR3 is 15 amino acids. The CDR3 loop reads CASSIGDRFTDTQYF. DNA for the CDR3: TGTGCCAGTAGTATCGGTGACAGATTCACAGATACGCAGTATTTT.

The chain carries TRBV28 and TRBJ1-4; 11 bases fit TRBD1. This CDR3 has 16 residues. V trimming: 5 bases; J trimming: 8 bases; junction bases outside the gene matches: 10. In germline, CDR1 is MDHEN, CDR2 SYDVKM. CDR3 nucleotides: TGTGCCAGCAGTCCGGACAGGGGGCGGATTATAGAAAAACTGTTTTTT. Translation: CASSPDRGRIIEKLFF. The full variable domain, with the rest looked up from reference TRBV28 and TRBJ1-4, is DVKVTQSSRYLVKRTGEKVFLECVQDMDHENMFWYRQDPGLGLRLIYFSYDVKMKEKGDIPEGYSVSREKKERFSLILESASTNQTSMYLCASSPDRGRIIEKLFFGSGTQLSVL.

J is TRBJ2-1 and V is TRBV24-1, with 13 bases that match TRBD2. This CDR3 spans 17 amino acids. The V and J ends lost 4 bases and 4 bases, in that order; junction bases with no gene match: 6. The V gene's germline CDR1 is KGHDR and CDR2 SFDVKD. CDR3 DNA: TGTGCCACCAGTGAAAGACTAGCGGGGGGACTATACAATGAGCAGTTCTTC. Its translation is CATSERLAGGLYNEQFF.

This clone was seen only once. The V gene is TRBV3-1 (or the pseudogene TRBV3-2), the J gene TRBJ1-2; perhaps TRBD1 as D (5 bases). Germline V gene data show CDR1 as LGHDT and CDR2 as YNNKEL (reference sequence). This CDR3 has 15 residues. The V and J ends lost 4 bases and 2 bases respectively, with 14 bases between them. The CDR3 region is CASSLWDRLNYGYTF. CDR3 DNA: TGTGCCAGCAGCCTCTGGGACCGACTGAACTATGGCTACACCTTC.